Shown below are 11 T cell receptor beta chains from a single sample sequenced in a study of beta chain features in type 1 diabetes. The study reverse transcribed the entire isolated RNA, so it sequenced expressed TCRB transcripts. The repertoire was sequenced with immunoSEQ multiplex PCR; TCRdb's copy has only in-frame clones and lacks some. The table records fewer than 900,000 clones, about a sixth of them present only once. What was sequenced was naive CD4+ T cells from blood. The receptors here all came from a woman between 18 and 30 years old in good health.

This rearrangement joins TRBV7-3 to TRBJ2-5; the match to TRBD1 covers 10 bases. V was pared by 0 bases and J by 5 bases, with 3 bases of the junction left unmatched. Per germline, CDR1 SGHTA and CDR2 FQGTGA. The CDR3 has 15 amino acids. The CDR3: CASSLTGTGAETQYF. CDR3 sequence (DNA): TGTGCCAGCAGCTTAACCGGGACAGGGGCGGAGACCCAGTACTTC.

This rearrangement joins TRBV19 to TRBJ1-1, with TRBD1 matching 7 bases. Germline V gene data show CDR1 as LNHDA and CDR2 as SQIVND (reference sequence). With 7 bases clipped from V and 1 base from J, the junction kept 3 bases outside the gene matches. The CDR3 has 13 amino acids. The CDR3 DNA is TGTGCCAGTATGAGGGACAGGAACACTGAAGCTTTCTTT. This gives the protein CASMRDRNTEAFF.

This chain uses TRBV28 with TRBJ2-1; 8 bases agree with TRBD1. Germline CDR1 is MDHEN and CDR2 is SYDVKM. V trimming: 6 bases; J trimming: 5 bases; junction bases outside the gene matches: 9. The CDR3 totals 15 residues. The CDR3 here is CASSLAGTGNNEQFF. CDR3 nucleotide sequence: TGTGCCAGCAGCCTGGCCGGGACAGGCAACAATGAGCAGTTCTTC.

The chain uses TRBV18 and TRBJ1-2, with 7 nucleotides matching TRBD1. J was trimmed by 5 bases and V by 3 bases; bases with no gene match: 9. This CDR3 contains 15 residues. From germline, CDR1 is KGHSH and CDR2 LQKENI. The DNA of the CDR3 is TGTGCCAGCTCACCCCGGGACAGCCTATCATATGGCTACACCTTC. It translates to CASSPRDSLSYGYTF.

This clone was recorded a few times. The identical CDR3 is also encoded by other nucleotide sequences in the sample. The CDR3 nucleotides read TGTGCCAGCAGCACAGATAGCAATCAGCCCCAGCATTTT. Translation gives CASSTDSNQPQHF. The chain combines TRBV6-5 with TRBJ1-5; D call uncertain. The germline V gene encodes CDR1 MNHEY and CDR2 SVGAGI. The CDR3 is 13 residues long. V was cut by 6 bases and J by 0 bases, with 6 bases left in between.

The chain recombines TRBV27 with TRBJ2-6; a weak D match, TRBD2 (7 bases). The CDR3 sequence is 19 residues long. Germline V gives CDR1 MNHEY, CDR2 SMNVEV (reference sequence). Between the trimmed V and J ends, which lost 7 bases and 0 bases, there was a span of 22 bases. Here the CDR3 reads CASTLRGARPLSGANVLTF. CDR3 in DNA: TGTGCCAGCACCCTACGGGGGGCGCGCCCCCTCTCTGGGGCCAACGTCCTGACTTTC.

This clone was recorded a few times. The chain is built from TRBV7-9 and TRBJ2-3; 8 bases line up with TRBD1. CDR1 is SEHNR, CDR2 FQNEAQ, per germline (reference sequence). The trim removed 4 bases at V and 0 bases at J, leaving 3 bases unmatched. The length of the CDR3 is 15 residues. CDR3 DNA sequence: TGTGCCAGCAGCTATGGACAGGGCAGCACAGATACGCAGTATTTT. Residues: CASSYGQGSTDTQYF.

This clone was recorded a few times. This chain uses TRBV10-3 with TRBJ2-2, with D perhaps TRBD1 (6 bases). CDR1 and CDR2 (germline): ENHRY, SYGVKD. This CDR3 spans 16 amino acids. Trimming removed 4 bases from V and 0 bases from J, with 12 bases in between. This CDR3 reads CAISGRQGTNTGELFF. CDR3 sequence (DNA): TGTGCCATCAGTGGCAGGCAGGGGACGAACACCGGGGAGCTGTTTTTT.

This CDR3 reads CASSKTKGSGDTQYF. In nucleotides, the CDR3 is TGTGCCAGCAGCAAGACAAAGGGGTCGGGAGATACGCAGTATTTT. The rearrangement joins TRBV13 to TRBJ2-3; TRBD1 might be the D (5 bases). Per germline, CDR1 PRHDT and CDR2 FYEKMQ (reference sequence). The CDR3 has 15 residues. V shed 5 bases and J shed 5 bases, with 17 bases lying between them. The full variable domain, in which reference TRBV13 and TRBJ2-3 provide the parts outside the CDR3, is AAGVIQSPRHLIKEKRETATLKCYPIPRHDTVYWYQQGPGQDPQFLISFYEKMQSDKGSIPDRFSAQQFSDYHSELNMSSLELGDSALYFCASSKTKGSGDTQYFGPGTRLTVL.

This clone was observed a few times. The chain links TRBV7-6 to TRBJ2-1, with 8 bases that match TRBD1. Germline V lookup: CDR1 SGHVS, CDR2 FNYEAQ. CDR3 length: 14 amino acids. V lost 5 bases and J lost 4; bases outside the gene matches: 4. CDR3 DNA sequence: TGTGCCAGCAGCCCCCGACAGGGGTACAATGAGCAGTTCTTC. It translates to CASSPRQGYNEQFF.

This clone appeared a few times. The same CDR3 is also encoded by other DNA sequences in this sample. The chain is built from TRBV2 and TRBJ2-1; 9 bases match TRBD2. V lost 5 bases, J lost 0 bases, and 2 bases stayed unmatched. CDR1 is SNHLY and CDR2 is FYNNEI in the germline V gene. This CDR3 is 15 amino acids long. The CDR3 protein is CASSLSGSSYNEQFF. CDR3 DNA sequence: TGTGCCAGCAGTCTTAGCGGGAGCTCCTACAATGAGCAGTTCTTC.